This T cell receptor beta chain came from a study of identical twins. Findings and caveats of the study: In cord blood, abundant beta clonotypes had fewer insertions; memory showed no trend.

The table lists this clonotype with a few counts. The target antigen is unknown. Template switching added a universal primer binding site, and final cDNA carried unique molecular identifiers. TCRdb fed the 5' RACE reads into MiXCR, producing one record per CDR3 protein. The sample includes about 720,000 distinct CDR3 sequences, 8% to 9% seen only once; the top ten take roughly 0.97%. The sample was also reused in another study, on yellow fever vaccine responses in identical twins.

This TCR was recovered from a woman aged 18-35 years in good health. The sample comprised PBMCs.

CDR3 loop: CASTPRADTGELFF. Written as DNA, the CDR3 is TGTGCCAGCACTCCAAGGGCTGACACCGGGGAGCTGTTTTTT. V gene TRBV12-3 or TRBV12-4 combines with J gene TRBJ2-2; D unclear. V lost 7 bases to trimming and J lost 3 bases, with 12 bases between them. The CDR3 has 14 residues.